Listed below are T cell receptor beta chains from one sample, sequenced in a study of OX40 agonist ivuxolimab in advanced cancers. Sequencing was performed with immunoSEQ multiplex PCR; in TCRdb, only in-frame clones are kept and a portion is missing. The sample includes more than 50,000 clones, almost 95% seen only once; the top ten take approximately 18%. Sequencing was performed on CD4+ or CD8+ T cells sorted from blood, taken in a trial of the OX40 agonist ivuxolimab. The receptors stem from an adult with an advanced solid tumor such as melanoma, head and neck, liver or kidney cancer. Each CDR3 is given with its conserved first and last residue. A D gene is named only where the DNA matches it firmly. Only part of the rows carry a size: once, few, many, or a class if the clone is expanded.

TRBD2	NA	TRBJ2-1	TRBV5-1	CASSFSGLATYNEQFF	TGCGCCAGCAGCTTCTCGGGACTAGCGACCTACAATGAGCAGTTCTTC
TRBD1	NA	TRBJ2-7	TRBV5-1	CASSRPTGTGGYEQYF	TGCGCCAGCAGCCGGCCCACCGGGACAGGGGGCTACGAGCAGTACTTC
NA	once	TRBJ2-1	TRBV5-1	CASSLRAGSSYNEQFF	TGCGCCAGCAGCTTGCGCGCAGGGAGCTCCTACAATGAGCAGTTCTTC
TRBD1	few	TRBJ2-7	TRBV7-6	CASSLRGQGYEQYF	TGTGCCAGCAGCTTAAGGGGACAGGGATACGAGCAGTACTTC
NA	NA	TRBJ1-2	TRBV11-1	CASSLTTNTGYTF	TGTGCCAGCAGCTTAACGACAAATACTGGCTACACCTTC
TRBD2	once	TRBJ2-5	TRBV28	CASSRQRGIETQYF	TGTGCCAGCAGTCGCCAGCGGGGGATAGAGACCCAGTACTTC
NA	NA	TRBJ2-3	TRBV27	CASRVLGGTDTQYF	TGTGCCAGCCGAGTTCTAGGAGGCACAGATACGCAGTATTTT
NA	NA	TRBJ2-7	TRBV4-3	CASSQESTLASSYEQYF	TGCGCCAGCAGCCAAGAAAGTACGCTAGCGAGTTCCTACGAGCAGTACTTC
NA	NA	TRBJ2-6	TRBV19	CASSIIRGFSGANVLTF	TGTGCCAGTAGTATAATCAGGGGCTTCTCTGGAGCCAACGTCCTGACTTTC
NA	NA	TRBJ2-2	TRBV5-6	CASSALGDGRGGELFF	TGTGCCAGCAGCGCCCTCGGGGACGGACGAGGCGGGGAGCTGTTTTTT
NA	NA	TRBJ1-5	TRBV19	CASRDSFGTQHF	TGTGCCAGTAGGGACAGCTTCGGGACCCAGCATTTT
NA	NA	TRBJ1-1	TRBV9	CASSITGYTEAFF	TGTGCCAGCAGCATAACAGGTTATACTGAAGCTTTCTTT
NA	NA	TRBJ2-7	TRBV21-1	CASQSSGPSSYEQYF	TGTGCCAGTCAAAGCTCGGGGCCGAGCTCCTACGAGCAGTACTTC
NA	NA	TRBJ2-3	TRBV6-5	CASSYQGRDTQYF	TGTGCCAGCAGTTATCAGGGCCGGGATACGCAGTATTTT
NA	NA	TRBJ1-4	TRBV6-5	CASSYSGGRGEKLFF	TGTGCCAGCAGTTACTCCGGGGGGCGTGGTGAAAAACTGTTTTTT
TRBD1	NA	TRBJ1-5	TRBV30	CAWSPTGGNQPQHF	TGTGCCTGGAGTCCCACAGGGGGCAATCAGCCCCAGCATTTT
TRBD1	NA	TRBJ1-2	TRBV6-1	CASILGTVSYGYTF	TGTGCCAGCATTTTAGGGACAGTTTCCTATGGCTACACCTTC